The 8 T cell receptor beta chains below come from one sample, sequenced in a study of CD8 T cells in ankylosing spondylitis (dated by TCRdb to about 2017). Receptor amplification or capture employed 5' RACE. Sequencer: Illumina HiSeq 2500. TCRdb cleaned the public reads at Q25 with fastp, built clones with MiXCR and kept in-frame beta chains. Merged by CDR3 protein, the rows form single entries marked with the most common genes and DNA. The sample includes 200,000 to 250,000 distinct CDR3 sequences, with under 30% observed a single time. Jointly, the top ten make up 5% to 8% of the sample. Sequencing was carried out using blood, either unsorted or a sorted T cell fraction (not recorded which). Every receptor here comes from a male donor with ankylosing spondylitis or in good health (not recorded which).

This clonotype was seen ten or more times. The chain couples TRBV12-3 or TRBV12-4 to TRBJ2-1; no definite D call. This CDR3 is 15 amino acids long. Trimming stripped 2 bases from V and 5 bases from J, with 13 bases between. The CDR3 DNA reads as TGTGCCAGCAGTTTAAACGGATTGGCCGACAATGAGCAGTTCTTC. Translating it yields CASSLNGLADNEQFF.

This clonotype was recorded at least ten times. The chain carries TRBV5-1 and TRBJ2-1; 7 positions match TRBD1. This CDR3 has 13 residues. Germline lookup yields CDR1 SGHRS and CDR2 YFSETQ. The V and J ends lost 4 bases and 6 bases, in that order; junction bases with no gene match: 4. CDR3 residues: CASSRRDSNEQFF. In nucleotides, the CDR3 is TGCGCCAGCAGCCGAAGGGACAGCAATGAGCAGTTCTTC.

This clonotype was observed a few times. The genes are TRBV7-9 and TRBJ2-2; 9 bases are a match to TRBD2. Germline CDR1 SEHNR, CDR2 FQNEAQ (reference sequence). The CDR3 sequence is 16 residues long. V lost 8 bases, J lost 5 bases, and 12 bases stayed unmatched. The CDR3 sequence is CASPLRGRAATGELFF. The DNA for the CDR3 is TGTGCCAGCCCCCTCCGCGGGAGGGCCGCTACCGGGGAGCTGTTTTTT.

This clonotype was counted only a few times. The chain joins TRBV29-1 to TRBJ2-6, with a possible D match to TRBD2 (6 bases). The CDR3 extends over 16 amino acids. CDR1 is SQVTM and CDR2 is ANQGSEA in the germline V gene. Trimming cost V 4 bases and J 0 bases, with 13 bases left between them. The CDR3 loop reads CSVASGVNSGANVLTF. CDR3 nucleotide sequence: TGCAGCGTTGCATCGGGAGTCAACTCTGGGGCCAACGTCCTGACTTTC. The variable domain in full, completed from reference TRBV29-1 and TRBJ2-6, reads SAVISQKPSRDICQRGTSLTIQCQVDSQVTMMFWYRQQPGQSLTLIATANQGSEATYESGFVIDKFPISRPNLTFSTLTVSNMSPEDSSIYLCSVASGVNSGANVLTFGAGSRLTVL.

This clonotype was picked up many times. The genes are TRBV6-1 and TRBJ1-2, with unresolved D. The ends were cut back, 5 bases at V and 4 bases at J, with 14 bases in the middle. The CDR3 length is 14 residues. CDR1 and CDR2 (germline): MNHNS, SASEGT. The CDR3, as DNA: TGTGCCAGCAGTCCCCGGGAAACGGTCTATGGCTACACCTTC. It encodes CASSPRETVYGYTF.

This clonotype has a count of ten or more. The V and J genes are TRBV7-2 and TRBJ2-7, with a possible D match to TRBD2 (5 bases). Looked up from germline, CDR1 is SGHTA and CDR2 is FQGNSA. Deletions cut 5 bases from V and 3 bases from J, with 20 bases between. This CDR3 spans 16 amino acids. DNA of the CDR3: TGTGCCAGCAGCACAGCGGAGGCTAGACGGATCTACGAGCAGTACTTC. Amino acids: CASSTAEARRIYEQYF.

The chain is built from TRBV21-1 and TRBJ1-5. TRBV21-1 represents a pseudogene. The CDR3 runs to 10 residues. This CDR3 is CASSTWGQHF. The CDR3 DNA is TGTGCCAGCAGCACTTGGGGACAGCATTTT.

In its sample, this clonotype was seen many times. The rearrangement joins TRBV29-1 to TRBJ1-4; 7 bases match TRBD1. Germline CDR1 is SQVTM and CDR2 is ANQGSEA. The CDR3 length is 13 residues. V lost 6 bases to trimming and J lost 4 bases; unmatched junction nucleotides: 5. The CDR3 sequence is CSVRGTDNEKLFF. Here the CDR3 DNA reads TGCAGCGTCAGGGGGACGGATAATGAAAAACTGTTTTTT.